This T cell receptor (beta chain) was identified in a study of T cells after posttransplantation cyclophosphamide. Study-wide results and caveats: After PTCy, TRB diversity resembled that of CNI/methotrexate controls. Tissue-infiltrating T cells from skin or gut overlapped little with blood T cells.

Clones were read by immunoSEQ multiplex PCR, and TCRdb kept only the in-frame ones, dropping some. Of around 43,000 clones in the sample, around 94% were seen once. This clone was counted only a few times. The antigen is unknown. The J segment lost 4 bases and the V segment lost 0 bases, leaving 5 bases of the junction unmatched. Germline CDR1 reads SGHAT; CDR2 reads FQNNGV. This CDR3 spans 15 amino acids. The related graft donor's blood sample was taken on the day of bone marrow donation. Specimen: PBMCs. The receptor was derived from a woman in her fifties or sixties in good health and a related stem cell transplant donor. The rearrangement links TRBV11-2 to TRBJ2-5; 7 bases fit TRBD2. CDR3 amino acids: CASSLEAGVAETQYF. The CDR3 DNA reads TGTGCCAGCAGCTTAGAGGCGGGAGTGGCAGAGACCCAGTACTTC.